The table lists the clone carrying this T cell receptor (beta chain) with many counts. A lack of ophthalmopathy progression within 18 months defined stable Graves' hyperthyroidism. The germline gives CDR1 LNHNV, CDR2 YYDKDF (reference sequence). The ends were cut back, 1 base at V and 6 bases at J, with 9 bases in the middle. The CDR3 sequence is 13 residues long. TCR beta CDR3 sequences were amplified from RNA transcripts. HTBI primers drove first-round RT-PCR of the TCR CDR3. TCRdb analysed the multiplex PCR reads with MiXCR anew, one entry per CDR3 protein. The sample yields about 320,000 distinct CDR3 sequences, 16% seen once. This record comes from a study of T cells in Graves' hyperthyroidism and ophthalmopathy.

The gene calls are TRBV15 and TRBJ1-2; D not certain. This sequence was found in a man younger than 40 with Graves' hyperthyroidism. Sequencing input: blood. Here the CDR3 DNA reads TGTGCCACCAGCAGAGGGCGAGGAAATGGCTACACCTTC. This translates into CATSRGRGNGYTF.